These 31 T cell receptor beta chains were all obtained from the same sample, sequenced in a study of T cell changes during pregnancy in multiple sclerosis. Only in-frame clones appear in the TCRdb table, and some are missing; sequencing was by immunoSEQ multiplex PCR. This table has tens of thousands of clones, approximately 93% appearing once. The sequencing used peripheral blood, collected in the second trimester of pregnancy. The source is a female donor with multiple sclerosis, enrolled in a pregnancy study.

The DNA of the CDR3 is TGTGCCAGCAGCTTAACCGGGTCAAGCAATCAGCCCCAGCATTTT. Protein sequence: CASSLTGSSNQPQHF. The genes are TRBV7-3 and TRBJ1-5, with D unresolved. Trimming removed 0 bases at V and 1 base at J, with 7 bases between. In germline, CDR1 is SGHTA, CDR2 FQGTGA. The CDR3 is made up of 15 amino acids.

The chain is built from TRBV9 and TRBJ2-5; 8 bases map to TRBD1. CDR3 size: 15 residues. CDR1 is SGDLS and CDR2 is YYNGEE in the germline V gene. V lost 2 bases to trimming and J lost 2 bases; unmatched junction nucleotides: 5. In DNA, the CDR3 is TGTGCCAGCAGCGTTGACAGGGGAAAACAAGAGACCCAGTACTTC. This sequence encodes CASSVDRGKQETQYF.

J is TRBJ1-2 and V is TRBV5-5; D is uncertain. Trimming took 9 bases from V and 8 from J, leaving 17 bases between them. Germline CDR1 is SGHKS and CDR2 is YYEKEE (reference sequence). The CDR3 extends over 12 amino acids. In nucleotides, the CDR3 is TGTGCCATCTCGACCAGGCGAACGGGCTACACCTTC. Translating gives CAISTRRTGYTF.

V and J are TRBV7-8 and TRBJ1-5; 9 bases map to TRBD1. The CDR3 contains 18 residues. Germline trimming cut 4 bases from V and 1 base from J; bases unmatched to any gene: 11. CDR1 is SGHVS and CDR2 is FQNEAQ in the germline V gene. The CDR3 reads CASSSLGGQGLSNQPQHF. CDR3 DNA sequence: TGTGCCAGCAGCTCTCTCGGGGGACAGGGTTTGAGCAATCAGCCCCAGCATTTT.

The gene calls are TRBV9 and TRBJ1-3; maybe TRBD1 (5 bases). Germline V gene lookup returns CDR1 SGDLS and CDR2 YYNGEE. Trimming took off 0 bases at V and 0 bases at J, with 10 bases between the two ends. This CDR3 has 16 amino acids. DNA for the CDR3: TGTGCCAGCAGCGTAGTTTCGGGGGGCTCTGGAAACACCATATATTTT. This encodes CASSVVSGGSGNTIYF.

This rearrangement joins TRBV27 to TRBJ2-1, with TRBD2 as a possible D gene (5 bases). The CDR3 is 17 residues long. Germline V lookup: CDR1 MNHEY, CDR2 SMNVEV (reference sequence). Trimming cost V 6 bases and J 3 bases, with 21 bases left between them. The CDR3 DNA reads as TGTGCCAGCAGGTTTTGGGGTGCGGGCCCGAGCTACAATGAGCAGTTCTTC. Translated, it gives CASRFWGAGPSYNEQFF.

The chain employs TRBV2 and TRBJ1-5; D unclear. CDR1 SNHLY and CDR2 FYNNEI come from the germline V gene. The CDR3 covers 14 residues. Trimming pared 7 bases from V and 4 bases from J, leaving 14 bases between. The CDR3 region has the DNA TGTGCCAGCACCGCGGGCCACGGGAATCAGCCCCAGCATTTT. It translates to CASTAGHGNQPQHF.

The chain uses TRBV19 and TRBJ1-1; D is unresolved. CDR1 and CDR2 (germline): LNHDA, SQIVND (reference sequence). Trimming stripped 2 bases from V and 1 base from J, with 8 bases between. This CDR3 has 14 amino acids. CDR3 coding DNA: TGTGCCAGTAGTATACCCACTAGGAACACTGAAGCTTTCTTT. Encoded protein: CASSIPTRNTEAFF.

The V gene is TRBV6-6, the J gene TRBJ2-7, with 9 bases identical to TRBD2. The CDR3 is 16 residues long. Germline V gives CDR1 MNHNY, CDR2 SVGAGI (reference sequence). Losses at the gene ends were 2 bases for V and 2 bases for J; bases not matched to a gene: 7. For the CDR3, the DNA is TGTGCCAGCAGTTACGAGGAGGCGGGGGGGCCCTACGAGCAGTACTTC. Protein sequence: CASSYEEAGGPYEQYF.

The V gene is TRBV7-9, the J gene TRBJ2-1; 8 positions agree with TRBD1. CDR3 length equals 13 residues. Germline V lookup: CDR1 SEHNR, CDR2 FQNEAQ (reference sequence). V dropped 10 bases and J dropped 5; count of bases not matched to a gene: 7. CDR3 loop: CATSGQEHNEQFF. The DNA for the CDR3 is TGTGCCACCTCGGGACAGGAACACAATGAGCAGTTCTTC.

The V call is TRBV7-8, the J call TRBJ2-1, with TRBD1 matching over 7 bases. The CDR3 extends over 16 amino acids. The V gene end was trimmed by 5 bases and the J gene end by 8 bases; junction bases not matched to a gene: 15. Germline CDR1 SGHVS, CDR2 FQNEAQ. The CDR3 loop reads CASSHYRDRRFYEQFF. The DNA of the CDR3 is TGTGCCAGCAGCCACTACCGGGACAGAAGATTCTATGAGCAGTTCTTC.

The chain employs TRBV11-3 and TRBJ2-2, with D uncertain. With 1 base removed from V and 6 bases from J, the gap between germline ends came to 6 bases. The CDR3 is 13 amino acids. CDR1 and CDR2 (germline): SGHNT, YENEEA. The CDR3 spells CASSLALSGELFF. CDR3 nucleotides: TGTGCCAGCAGCTTAGCTTTGTCCGGGGAGCTGTTTTTT.

This chain joins TRBV2 and TRBJ2-2; tentative D call: TRBD2 (6 bases). This CDR3 comprises 14 residues. V dropped 4 bases and J dropped 5 bases, with 11 bases sitting between them. Germline loops: CDR1 SNHLY, CDR2 FYNNEI. CDR3 coding DNA: TGTGCCAGCAGTGTACTAGGGACTACCGGGGAGCTGTTTTTT. It is translated as CASSVLGTTGELFF.

The V call is TRBV4-1, the J call TRBJ1-1, with a tentative D call TRBD1 (6 bases). The germline V gene encodes CDR1 MGHRA and CDR2 YSYEKL. This CDR3 contains 12 residues. V was cut by 3 bases and J by 8 bases, with 10 bases left in between. The DNA for the CDR3 is TGCGCCAGCAGCCACCCGACAGGAGAAGCTTTCTTT. It encodes CASSHPTGEAFF.

This sequence joins TRBV18 and TRBJ1-2; 7 bases map to TRBD1. CDR1 and CDR2 (germline): KGHSH, LQKENI. This CDR3 has 15 residues. V dropped 6 bases and J dropped 2; count of bases not matched to a gene: 9. CDR3 loop: CASSLQGGDNYGYTF. For the CDR3, the DNA is TGTGCCAGCTCTCTCCAGGGGGGCGACAACTATGGCTACACCTTC.

The gene calls are TRBV29-1 and TRBJ1-2; the match to TRBD1 covers 12 bases. Germline V gene lookup returns CDR1 SQVTM and CDR2 ANQGSEA. The CDR3 has 17 residues. The V and J ends lost 5 bases and 2 bases, in that order; junction bases with no gene match: 12. The CDR3 protein is CSVWGGTGGNRNYGYTF. The DNA for the CDR3 is TGCAGCGTTTGGGGGGGGACAGGGGGCAACCGGAACTATGGCTACACCTTC.

The J gene is TRBJ1-2, the V gene TRBV15, with 7 nucleotides matching TRBD1. After removal of 1 base from V and 8 bases from J, the junction contained 10 bases not matched to a gene. CDR3 size: 15 residues. Per germline, CDR1 LNHNV and CDR2 YYDKDF (reference sequence). CDR3 residues: CATSRGSDRLEGYTF. The CDR3, as DNA: TGTGCCACCAGCAGAGGATCGGACAGGCTCGAAGGCTACACCTTC.

This clone was seen only a few times. This chain uses TRBV10-3 with TRBJ1-5, with 7 bases fitting TRBD1. The V and J ends lost 10 bases and 0 bases, in that order; junction bases with no gene match: 6. The CDR3 spans 14 residues. From germline, CDR1 is ENHRY and CDR2 SYGVKD. CDR3 nucleotide sequence: TGTGCCACAGATACAGGGGATAGCAATCAGCCCCAGCATTTT. Protein: CATDTGDSNQPQHF.

This rearrangement joins TRBV5-4 to TRBJ2-3; TRBD2 agrees at 7 bases. The J segment lost 1 base and the V segment lost 4 bases, leaving 3 bases of the junction unmatched. There are 14 residues in the CDR3. Germline CDR1 SGHNT, CDR2 YYREEE (reference sequence). CDR3 residues: CASSNSGGTDTQYF. CDR3 nucleotide sequence: TGTGCCAGCAGCAACAGCGGGGGCACAGATACGCAGTATTTT.

V gene TRBV11-3 combines with J gene TRBJ2-5; D might be TRBD1 (5 bases). CDR1 SGHNT and CDR2 YENEEA come from the germline V gene. The CDR3 loop spans 15 amino acids. Trimming cost V 2 bases and J 2 bases, with 12 bases left between them. Here the CDR3 reads CASSLTPTGQETQYF. In DNA, the CDR3 is TGTGCCAGCAGCTTAACGCCCACAGGACAAGAGACCCAGTACTTC.

This chain joins TRBV19 and TRBJ1-1; TRBD1 matches at 8 bases. This CDR3 is 17 amino acids long. Germline V CDR1 and CDR2: LNHDA, SQIVND (reference sequence). Unmatched junction bases numbered 19, after V lost 8 bases and J lost 5 bases. The CDR3 region has the DNA TGTGCCAGTGCCCCCGTGTTTGGAAACAGGGGGGGGACTGAAGCTTTCTTT. It specifies CASAPVFGNRGGTEAFF.

The CDR3 loop is CASSRQRSTEAFF. The DNA for the CDR3 is TGTGCCAGCAGCCGGCAGCGGAGCACTGAAGCTTTCTTT. The chain links TRBV7-6 to TRBJ1-1; D remains ambiguous. Germline loops: CDR1 SGHVS, CDR2 FNYEAQ. V lost 5 bases and J lost 4, with 11 bases in between. CDR3 length: 13 amino acids.

The rearrangement links TRBV4-2 to TRBJ2-1; the D gene is possibly TRBD1 (5 bases). This CDR3 region has 15 residues. V lost 5 bases, J lost 2 bases, and 13 bases lay in between. Germline assignment: CDR1 LGHNA and CDR2 YNFKEQ. CDR3 loop: CASSSLPDTYNEQFF. In DNA form, the CDR3 reads TGTGCCAGCAGCTCCCTCCCGGACACCTACAATGAGCAGTTCTTC.

The J gene is TRBJ2-1, the V gene TRBV7-9; D gene unclear. CDR1 and CDR2 from the germline V gene are SEHNR and FQNEAQ (reference sequence). V lost 5 bases and J 4 bases, leaving 9 bases between the germline ends. This CDR3 contains 13 residues. The CDR3 loop is CASSENEYNEQFF. CDR3 bases: TGTGCCAGCAGCGAGAATGAGTACAATGAGCAGTTCTTC.

The chain carries TRBV7-8 and TRBJ2-7, with TRBD2 identical over 7 bases. The V segment lost 1 base and the J segment 5 bases; nucleotides outside the gene matches: 8. The CDR3 runs to 15 residues. CDR1 is SGHVS, CDR2 FQNEAQ, per germline. Here the CDR3 DNA reads TGTGCCAGCAGCTTAGGGCTAGCGGTTGGGAACGAGCAGTACTTC. Protein sequence: CASSLGLAVGNEQYF. Supplemented by reference TRBV7-8 and TRBJ2-7, the full variable domain reads GAGVSQSPRYKVAKRGQDVALRCDPISGHVSLFWYQQALGQGPEFLTYFQNEAQLDKSGLPSDRFFAERPEGSVSTLKIQRTQQEDSAVYLCASSLGLAVGNEQYFGPGTRLTVT.

The rearrangement joins TRBV2 to TRBJ2-2; 8 positions agree with TRBD2. Germline V lookup: CDR1 SNHLY, CDR2 FYNNEI. Losses at the gene ends were 4 bases for V and 5 bases for J; bases not matched to a gene: 3. CDR3 length equals 14 residues. The CDR3 nucleotides read TGTGCCAGCAGTGCTGGCGGGAGGACCGGGGAGCTGTTTTTT. Translation: CASSAGGRTGELFF.

This chain joins TRBV5-6 and TRBJ2-7; tentatively, D is TRBD1 (6 bases). V shed 2 bases and J shed 2 bases, with 17 bases lying between them. The CDR3 contains 16 residues. CDR1 and CDR2 (germline): SGHDT, YYEEEE. The CDR3 DNA sequence: TGTGCCAGCAGCTTTGTGACGGGACAAGTTACCTACGAGCAGTACTTC. Translating gives CASSFVTGQVTYEQYF.

The chain joins TRBV11-2 to TRBJ1-4, with 7 bases fitting TRBD1. The CDR3 contains 14 residues. Trimming removed 5 bases from V and 5 bases from J; junction bases left unmatched: 5. Germline V gene lookup returns CDR1 SGHAT and CDR2 FQNNGV. The CDR3 here is CASSRDRVNEKLFF. The CDR3 bases are TGTGCCAGCAGCCGAGACAGGGTGAATGAAAAACTGTTTTTT.

CDR3 sequence: CASSFGGGGYEQYF. The CDR3 region has the DNA TGTGCCAGCAGCTTTGGGGGAGGGGGCTACGAGCAGTACTTC. This chain joins TRBV7-3 and TRBJ2-7, with a tentative D call TRBD2 (7 bases). V was trimmed by 3 bases and J by 3 bases, leaving 12 bases between them. The CDR3 loop spans 14 amino acids. Germline assignment: CDR1 SGHTA and CDR2 FQGTGA.

The chain uses TRBV10-3 and TRBJ2-7; 10 bases are a match to TRBD1. Germline V gene lookup returns CDR1 ENHRY and CDR2 SYGVKD. The CDR3 length is 12 residues. The DNA of the CDR3 is TGTGCCATCAGGGGCACTGGGACAGGGGTTTCCGTC. This gives the protein CAIRGTGTGVSV.

V gene TRBV7-8 combines with J gene TRBJ2-7, with no clear D. Trimming cost V 0 bases and J 0 bases, with 9 bases left between them. This CDR3 has 15 amino acids. The germline V gene encodes CDR1 SGHVS and CDR2 FQNEAQ. The CDR3 DNA is TGTGCCAGCAGCTTAGCTTCCAGGAACTCCTACGAGCAGTACTTC. Protein: CASSLASRNSYEQYF.